Shown below are 5 T cell receptor beta chains from a single sample sequenced in a study of cytomegalovirus exposure and HLA in healthy donors. Libraries were prepared by immunoSEQ multiplex PCR; TCRdb keeps only in-frame clonotypes and omits some of them. Among about 160,000 clones listed, roughly nine tenths were seen once. Sequencing used PBMCs. The receptors shown here come from a woman aged 30 to 39 in good health and CMV-seronegative.

Note on this clone: Other DNA sequences in this specimen translate into the identical CDR3. V usage is TRBV30 and J usage is TRBJ1-1; D gene unclear. CDR3 size: 13 residues. Looked up from germline, CDR1 is GTSNPN and CDR2 is SVGIG (reference sequence). V lost 0 bases and J 1 base, leaving 6 bases between the germline ends. CDR3 loop: CAWSVARNTEAFF. The DNA of the CDR3 is TGTGCCTGGAGTGTAGCCCGGAACACTGAAGCTTTCTTT.

The V gene is TRBV5-4, the J gene TRBJ2-1; D possibly matches TRBD1 or TRBD2 (5 bases each). V lost 4 bases and J lost 8, with 22 bases in between. CDR3 size: 16 residues. Germline CDR1 SGHNT, CDR2 YYREEE (reference sequence). This CDR3 is CASSLALGPGNDEQFF. CDR3 DNA: TGTGCCAGCAGCCTGGCCCTGGGACCGGGAAACGATGAGCAGTTCTTC.

This clone was observed a handful of times. The J gene is TRBJ2-7, the V gene TRBV4-2; D unclear. This CDR3 comprises 14 residues. Between the trimmed V and J ends, which lost 1 base and 4 bases, there was a span of 11 bases. Per germline, CDR1 LGHNA and CDR2 YNFKEQ. DNA of the CDR3: TGTGCCAGCAGCCAAGGTATCCAGTTATACGAGCAGTACTTC. Translation: CASSQGIQLYEQYF.

This clone was observed a few times. CDR3 sequence (DNA): TGTGCCAGCAGCCGGTCCACTGAAGCTTTCTTT. It specifies CASSRSTEAFF. This chain joins TRBV28 and TRBJ1-1, with D hard to call. Between the trimmed V and J ends, which lost 6 bases and 4 bases, there was a span of 6 bases. The CDR3 contains 11 residues. Germline CDR1 is MDHEN and CDR2 is SYDVKM.

The chain carries TRBV7-3 and TRBJ2-1; 8 bases fit TRBD2. Trimming removed 5 bases from V and 1 base from J; junction bases left unmatched: 4. The CDR3 has 15 amino acids. Germline V gives CDR1 SGHTA, CDR2 FQGTGA. The DNA for the CDR3 is TGTGCCAGCAGCGTACTAGCGGATTCCTACAATGAGCAGTTCTTC. Protein sequence: CASSVLADSYNEQFF.